A selection of T cell receptor beta chains follows, all from one sample in a study of blood T cell repertoires in COVID-19. Sequenced by immunoSEQ multiplex PCR; TCRdb stores in-frame clones only, minus some. The data contain 120,000 or so clones, around 82% of them seen just once; the ten biggest clones take up under 6%. The source material was peripheral blood. Source of these receptors: a man older than 75 with active or convalescent COVID-19. The conserved cysteine and the conserved F or W are not part of the CDR3 here.

V gene	J gene	CDR3 protein
TRBV5-1	TRBJ2-2	ASSLKETGGGGELF
TRBV6-6	TRBJ1-2	ASSFIGTGDGYT
TRBV5-1	TRBJ1-1	ASSLEPEAEAF
TRBV19	TRBJ2-2	ASTMTGNTGELF
TRBV11-2	TRBJ2-3	ASSNPGGTTDTQY
TRBV6-1	TRBJ2-5	ASSEVGSQETQY
TRBV2	TRBJ2-3	ASSDLGEGTDTQY
TRBV6-5	TRBJ1-1	ASSYSTGGDTEAF
TRBV28	TRBJ2-7	ASSFPPNSLTYEQY
TRBV2	TRBJ1-5	ASRDRGSRPQH
TRBV2	TRBJ1-1	ASRGGVGGGNTEAF
TRBV18	TRBJ1-1	ASSSWTATQNTEAF
TRBV3-1/TRBV3-2	TRBJ2-3	ASSQETGLAGGLTDTQY
TRBV6-1	TRBJ1-5	ASSDLVRISNQPQH
TRBV11-3	TRBJ2-2	ASSQGHIGELF
TRBV27	TRBJ2-3	ASSLITGLAGDTQY
TRBV6-2/TRBV6-3	TRBJ2-5	ASSSPSRGETQY
TRBV12-3/TRBV12-4	TRBJ2-5	ASSLGATPAQY
TRBV29-1	TRBJ2-5	SVAASGGQETQY
TRBV7-2	TRBJ2-2	ASSLEGLGTGELF
TRBV15	TRBJ1-1	ATSSGVSEAF
TRBV6-5	TRBJ1-6	ASSRQGLSNSPLH
TRBV4-2	TRBJ2-5	ASSQGNSGGAEETQY
TRBV5-1	TRBJ1-6	ASSLEAESLNSPLH
TRBV5-1	TRBJ1-3	ASSLGFSGGNTIY
TRBV30	TRBJ2-3	AWRSKRGRTDTQY
TRBV30	TRBJ1-5	AWSVSPGQPQH
TRBV29-1	TRBJ1-2	SVDGTGGHYGYT
TRBV5-1	TRBJ2-3	ASRSPGTGSDTQY
TRBV20-1	TRBJ1-2	SASSGGRYGYT
TRBV2	TRBJ2-3	ASTPGQLALSTDTQY